This TCR beta chain came from a study of shared clonotypes between healthy human individuals. The CDR3 is made up of 15 amino acids. Trimming removed 6 bases at V and 4 bases at J, with 16 bases between. Germline lookup yields CDR1 SGHTA and CDR2 FQGTGA. Here immunoSEQ multiplex PCR was the method, and the copy in TCRdb shows in-frame clones only, minus some. The repertoire has 2.3 million or so clones, 85% to 95% of them found once; the top ten carry 0.39%. J is TRBJ2-1 and V is TRBV7-3; D not resolved. The sample taken for sequencing was naive CD4+ T cells from PBMCs. Subset: CD45RA+ positively selected. The receptor's source is a man aged 18 to 30 in good health. Some clones in this sample may be carry-over from other donors' samples. The CDR3 DNA follows: TGTGCCAGCAGTTACGGGCCCGCACAATACAATGAGCAGTTCTTC. It specifies CASSYGPAQYNEQFF.